A single TCR beta chain is shown here with its context. Its antigen is unidentified. The data are from a study of a mutant IDH1 vaccine in newly diagnosed glioma. Turning to the study itself: Vaccinations were initiated 4-6 weeks following radiotherapy alone, or were given together with temozolomide cycles. It was radiotherapy, temozolomide, or both that patients received previously, with most receiving both.

General observations from the study: 80% to 95% of patients showed vaccine-induced immune responses across multiple MHC alleles.

Time point indicated: week 47, end of study. The investigators gave 300 ug of mutant IDH1 20-mer peptide in each vaccine dose, together with topical imiquimod. The study enrolled donors with new WHO grade 3 or 4 IDH1-mutant, ATRX-lost astrocytomas. Sequencing used immunoSEQ multiplex PCR; TCRdb keeps in-frame clones, though not all of them. Altogether 30,000 or so clones are present, roughly 89% being singletons, with the ten largest covering around 2.2%. V gave up 2 bases and J gave up 4 bases, with 11 bases separating them. Germline CDR1 reads GTSNPN; CDR2 reads SVGIG (reference sequence). The CDR3 extends over 14 amino acids.

Here the sequenced sample was PBMCs, taken from a glioma patient whose treatment included an IDH1 peptide vaccine. The chain is built from TRBV30 and TRBJ2-2; D possibly uses TRBD1 or TRBD2 (5 bases each). This TCR derives from a man between 35 and 55 years old with glioma. CDR3 DNA: TGTGCCTGGAGTTCGGGGCTGGGCACCGGGGAGCTGTTTTTT. This sequence encodes CAWSSGLGTGELFF.